These 2 T cell receptor beta chains share one sample of origin, sequenced in a study of shared clonotypes between healthy human individuals. Some clones are missing from TCRdb's copy, which holds only in-frame ones; the method was immunoSEQ multiplex PCR. The sample lists 400,000 to 550,000 clones; around three quarters were seen once. The sequencing input was PBMCs. These receptors all stem from a woman between 35 and 50 years old in good health. Some clones in this sample may be carry-over from other donors' samples.

This rearrangement joins TRBV30 to TRBJ1-4, with no clear D. Germline V CDR1 and CDR2: GTSNPN, SVGIG (reference sequence). The CDR3 sequence is 13 residues long. Trimming took off 0 bases at V and 3 bases at J, with 5 bases between the two ends. This CDR3 reads CAWSVQPNEKLFF. The CDR3 DNA reads TGTGCCTGGAGTGTACAACCTAATGAAAAACTGTTTTTT.

The chain recombines TRBV6-4 with TRBJ1-1; a possible D gene is TRBD1 (5 bases). V lost 10 bases, J lost 4 bases, and 28 bases lay in between. The CDR3 spans 17 residues. Germline V gene sequence: CDR1 MRHNA, CDR2 SNTAGT. CDR3 bases: TGTGCCACCCCCGGCTCTCTGGAGGGGAGGGTTCGCACTGAAGCTTTCTTT. Amino acid sequence: CATPGSLEGRVRTEAFF.